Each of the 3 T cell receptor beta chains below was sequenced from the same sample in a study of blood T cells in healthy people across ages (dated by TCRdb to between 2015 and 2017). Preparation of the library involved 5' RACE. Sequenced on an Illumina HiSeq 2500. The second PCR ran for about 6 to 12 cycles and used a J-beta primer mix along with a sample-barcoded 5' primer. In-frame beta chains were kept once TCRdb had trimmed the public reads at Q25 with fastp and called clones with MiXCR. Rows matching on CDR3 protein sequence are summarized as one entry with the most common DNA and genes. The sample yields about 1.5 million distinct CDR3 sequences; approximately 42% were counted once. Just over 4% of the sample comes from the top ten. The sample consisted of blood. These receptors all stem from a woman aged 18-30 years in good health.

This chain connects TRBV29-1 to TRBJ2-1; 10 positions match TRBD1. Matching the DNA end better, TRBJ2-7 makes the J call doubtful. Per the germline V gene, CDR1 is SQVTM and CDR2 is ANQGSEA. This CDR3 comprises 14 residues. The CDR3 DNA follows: TGCAGCGGGAGGGACAGGGGATATCACAATGAGCAGTACTTC. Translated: CSGRDRGYHNEQYF.

CDR3 protein: CASSFQGGGEQYF. The CDR3 coding sequence is TGTGCCAGCAGTTTTCAGGGAGGGGGCGAGCAGTACTTC. The chain has TRBV27 and TRBJ2-7; D is perhaps TRBD2 (7 bases). V dropped 3 bases and J dropped 6 bases, with 12 bases sitting between them. CDR1 and CDR2 (germline): MNHEY, SMNVEV (reference sequence). There are 13 residues in the CDR3.

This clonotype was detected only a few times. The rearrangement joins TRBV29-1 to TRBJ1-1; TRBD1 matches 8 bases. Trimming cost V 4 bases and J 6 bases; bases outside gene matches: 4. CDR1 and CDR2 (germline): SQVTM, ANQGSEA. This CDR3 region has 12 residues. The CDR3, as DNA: TGCAGCGTTGCAGGGGGCGGCCCTGAAGCTTTCTTT. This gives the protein CSVAGGGPEAFF.